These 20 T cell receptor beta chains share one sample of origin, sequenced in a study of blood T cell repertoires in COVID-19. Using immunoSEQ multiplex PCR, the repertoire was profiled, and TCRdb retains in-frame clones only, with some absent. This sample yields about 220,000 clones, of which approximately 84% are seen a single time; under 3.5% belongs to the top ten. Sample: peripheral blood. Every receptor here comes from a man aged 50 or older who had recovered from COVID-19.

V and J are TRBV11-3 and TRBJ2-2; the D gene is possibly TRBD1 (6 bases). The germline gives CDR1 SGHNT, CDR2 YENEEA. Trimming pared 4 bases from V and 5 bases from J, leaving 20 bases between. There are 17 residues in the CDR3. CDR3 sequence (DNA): TGTGCCAGCAGCTCCCCCCAAGGGATTACAGGGACCGGGGAGCTGTTTTTT. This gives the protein CASSSPQGITGTGELFF.

The CDR3 is CASSQRPGVGEQYF. CDR3 nucleotides: TGTGCCAGCAGCCAACGCCCGGGAGTGGGTGAGCAGTACTTC. V usage is TRBV4-2 and J usage is TRBJ2-7; TRBD2 is a possible D gene (6 bases). This CDR3 is built from 14 residues. CDR1 LGHNA and CDR2 YNFKEQ come from the germline V gene. The V and J ends lost 2 bases and 7 bases respectively, with 15 bases between them.

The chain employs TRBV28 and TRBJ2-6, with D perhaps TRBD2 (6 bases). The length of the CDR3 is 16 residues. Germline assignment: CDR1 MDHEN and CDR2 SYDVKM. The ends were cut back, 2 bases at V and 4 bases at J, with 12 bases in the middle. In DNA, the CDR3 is TGTGCCAGCAGTTTAGGCCCCGGGGGAGGGGCCAACGTCCTGACTTTC. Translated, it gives CASSLGPGGGANVLTF. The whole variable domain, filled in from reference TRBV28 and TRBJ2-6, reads DVKVTQSSRYLVKRTGEKVFLECVQDMDHENMFWYRQDPGLGLRLIYFSYDVKMKEKGDIPEGYSVSREKKERFSLILESASTNQTSMYLCASSLGPGGGANVLTFGAGSRLTVL.

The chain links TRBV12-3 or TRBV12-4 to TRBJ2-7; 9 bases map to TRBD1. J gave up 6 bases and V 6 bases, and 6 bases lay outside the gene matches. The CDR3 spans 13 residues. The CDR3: CASSTDRGGEQYF. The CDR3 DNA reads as TGTGCCAGCAGCACGGACAGGGGTGGCGAGCAGTACTTC.

This CDR3 is CASSPDRGNSPLHF. The CDR3 DNA reads TGTGCCAGCAGTCCCGACAGGGGGAATTCACCCCTCCACTTT. This chain connects TRBV2 to TRBJ1-6; 9 bases are a match to TRBD1. The CDR3 has 14 residues. Germline lookup yields CDR1 SNHLY and CDR2 FYNNEI. V dropped 5 bases and J dropped 7; count of bases not matched to a gene: 3.

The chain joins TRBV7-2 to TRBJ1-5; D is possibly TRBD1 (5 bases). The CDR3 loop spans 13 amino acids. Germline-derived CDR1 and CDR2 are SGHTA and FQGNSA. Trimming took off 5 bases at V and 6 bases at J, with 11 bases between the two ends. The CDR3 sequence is CASSRQLGQPQHF. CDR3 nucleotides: TGTGCCAGCAGCAGACAGCTAGGTCAGCCCCAGCATTTT. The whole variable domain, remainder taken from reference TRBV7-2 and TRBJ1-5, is GAGVSQSPSNKVTEKGKDVELRCDPISGHTALYWYRQSLGQGLEFLIYFQGNSAPDKSGLPSDRFSAERTGGSVSTLTIQRTQQEDSAVYLCASSRQLGQPQHFGDGTRLSIL.

The CDR3 bases are TGTGCCAGCAGCAACGCAGGGGTTGGCTACACCTTC. Amino acid sequence: CASSNAGVGYTF. This rearrangement joins TRBV6-2 or TRBV6-3 to TRBJ1-2; D may be TRBD1 (6 bases). V was pared by 6 bases and J by 7 bases, with 12 bases between. The CDR3 totals 12 residues. Germline CDR1 MNHEY, CDR2 SVGEGT.

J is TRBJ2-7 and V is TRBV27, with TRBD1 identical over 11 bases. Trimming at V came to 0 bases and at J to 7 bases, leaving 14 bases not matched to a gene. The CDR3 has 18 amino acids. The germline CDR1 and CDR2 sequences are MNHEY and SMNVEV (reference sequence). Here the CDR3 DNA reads TGTGCCAGCAGTTTATCGGCTTGGCAGGGACAGGGGGAGCGGGAGCAGTACTTC. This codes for CASSLSAWQGQGEREQYF.

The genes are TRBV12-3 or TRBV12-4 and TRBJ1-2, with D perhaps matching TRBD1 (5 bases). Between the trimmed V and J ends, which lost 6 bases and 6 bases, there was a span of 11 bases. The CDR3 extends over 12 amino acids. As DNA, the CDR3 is TGTGCCAGCAGCCCCTCAGGGAATGGCTACACCTTC. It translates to CASSPSGNGYTF.

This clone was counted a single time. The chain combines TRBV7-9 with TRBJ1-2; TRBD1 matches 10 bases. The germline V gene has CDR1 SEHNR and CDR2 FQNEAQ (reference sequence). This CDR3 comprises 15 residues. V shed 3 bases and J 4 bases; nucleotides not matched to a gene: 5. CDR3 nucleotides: TGTGCCAGCAGCTTGACCGGGACAGGGGCCTATGGCTACACCTTC. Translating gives CASSLTGTGAYGYTF. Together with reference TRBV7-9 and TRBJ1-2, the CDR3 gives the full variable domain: DTGVSQNPRHKITKRGQNVTFRCDPISEHNRLYWYRQTLGQGPEFLTYFQNEAQLEKSRLLSDRFSAERPKGSFSTLEIQRTEQGDSAMYLCASSLTGTGAYGYTFGSGTRLTVV.

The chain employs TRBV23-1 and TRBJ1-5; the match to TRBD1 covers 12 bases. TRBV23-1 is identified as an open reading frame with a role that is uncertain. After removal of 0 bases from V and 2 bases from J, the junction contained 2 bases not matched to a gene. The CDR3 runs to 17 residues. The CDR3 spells CASSQSGTGGCNQPQHF. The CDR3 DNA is TGCGCCAGCAGTCAATCGGGGACAGGGGGCTGCAATCAGCCCCAGCATTTT.

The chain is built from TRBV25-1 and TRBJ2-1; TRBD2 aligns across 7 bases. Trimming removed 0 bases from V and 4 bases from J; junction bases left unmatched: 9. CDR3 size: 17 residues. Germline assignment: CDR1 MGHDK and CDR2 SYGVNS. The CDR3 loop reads CASSEYLAGVSYNEQFF. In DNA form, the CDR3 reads TGTGCCAGCAGTGAATACTTGGCGGGAGTTTCGTACAATGAGCAGTTCTTC.

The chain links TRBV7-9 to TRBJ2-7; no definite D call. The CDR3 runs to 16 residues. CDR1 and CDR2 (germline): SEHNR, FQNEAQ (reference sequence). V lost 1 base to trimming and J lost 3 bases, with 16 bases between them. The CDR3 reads CASSLGIGSKDYEQYF. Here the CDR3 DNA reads TGTGCCAGCAGCTTAGGAATCGGGTCAAAAGACTACGAGCAGTACTTC.

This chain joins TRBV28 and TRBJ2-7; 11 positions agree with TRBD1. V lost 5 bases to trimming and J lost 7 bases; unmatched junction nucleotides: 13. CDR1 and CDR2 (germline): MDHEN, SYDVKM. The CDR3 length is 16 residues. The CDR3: CASSPMDRGRRREQYF. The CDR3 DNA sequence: TGTGCCAGCAGTCCGATGGACAGGGGGCGACGTCGGGAGCAGTACTTC.

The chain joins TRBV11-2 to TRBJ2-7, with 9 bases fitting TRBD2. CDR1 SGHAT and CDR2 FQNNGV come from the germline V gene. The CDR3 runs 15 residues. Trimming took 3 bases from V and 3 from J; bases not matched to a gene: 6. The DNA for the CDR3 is TGTGCCAGCAGCTTCTCTAGCGGGGATTTCTACGAGCAGTACTTC. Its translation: CASSFSSGDFYEQYF.

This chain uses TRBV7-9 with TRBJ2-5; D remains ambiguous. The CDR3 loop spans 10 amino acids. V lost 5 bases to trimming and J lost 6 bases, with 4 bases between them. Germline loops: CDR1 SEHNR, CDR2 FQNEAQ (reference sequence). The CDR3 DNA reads TGTGCCAGCAGCGGGCAGACCCAGTACTTC. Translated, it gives CASSGQTQYF.

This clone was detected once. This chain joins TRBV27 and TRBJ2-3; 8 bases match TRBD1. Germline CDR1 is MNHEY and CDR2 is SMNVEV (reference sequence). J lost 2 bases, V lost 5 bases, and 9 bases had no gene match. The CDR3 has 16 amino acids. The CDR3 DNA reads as TGTGCCAGCAGTCCGAGACGGGACAGGTACACAGATACGCAGTATTTT. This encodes CASSPRRDRYTDTQYF.

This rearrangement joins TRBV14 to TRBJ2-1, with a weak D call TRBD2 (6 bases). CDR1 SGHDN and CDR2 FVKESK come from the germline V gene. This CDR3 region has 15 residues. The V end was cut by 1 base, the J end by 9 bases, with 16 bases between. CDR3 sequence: CASSQVGGIAIEQFF. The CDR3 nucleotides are TGTGCCAGCAGCCAAGTTGGCGGGATAGCGATTGAGCAGTTCTTC.

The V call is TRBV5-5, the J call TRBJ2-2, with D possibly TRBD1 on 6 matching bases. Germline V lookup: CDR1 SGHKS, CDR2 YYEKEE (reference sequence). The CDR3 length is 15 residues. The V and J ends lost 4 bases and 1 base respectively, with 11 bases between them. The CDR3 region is CASSPGDMNTGELFF. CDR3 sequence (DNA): TGTGCCAGCAGCCCCGGGGACATGAACACCGGGGAGCTGTTTTTT.

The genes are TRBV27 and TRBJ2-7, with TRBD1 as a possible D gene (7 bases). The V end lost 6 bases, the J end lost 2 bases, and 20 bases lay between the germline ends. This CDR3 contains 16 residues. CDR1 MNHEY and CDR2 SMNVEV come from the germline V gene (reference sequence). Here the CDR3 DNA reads TGTGCCAGCAGCACGGCGGCGGGGCAGGGGGCCTACGAGCAGTACTTC. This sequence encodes CASSTAAGQGAYEQYF.